Listed here are 14 T cell receptor beta chains from one sample, sequenced in a study of blood T cells in healthy people across ages. A second PCR of roughly 7 to 11 cycles used a sample-barcoded 5' primer and a J-beta primer mix. TCRdb reprocessed the 5' RACE reads with MiXCR, giving one entry per CDR3 protein. Seen here are about 830,000 distinct CDR3 sequences, approximately 67% observed once, and the top ten hold 28%. Sequencing was carried out using blood. The receptors shown here come from a young man in good health.

This clonotype was recorded once. This may arise from a read error, as a much more abundant clone is one base away. This sequence joins TRBV2 and TRBJ2-5, with 7 bases lining up with TRBD2. Germline assignment: CDR1 SNHLY and CDR2 FYNNEI. CDR3 length equals 12 residues. V shed 5 bases, J shed 13 bases, and the junction held 10 bases outside the gene matches. The CDR3 loop reads CASSLTSSERYF. Here the CDR3 DNA reads TGTGCCAGCAGTCTGACTAGCTCAGAGCGGTACTTC.

This chain joins TRBV6-5 and TRBJ2-1; weak D call: TRBD1 (7 bases). Germline CDR1 MNHEY, CDR2 SVGAGI. Trimming took 0 bases from V and 5 from J, leaving 14 bases between them. The length of the CDR3 is 16 residues. The CDR3 nucleotides read TGTGCCAGCAGTTACTCTGCGGGACAGATCCACAATGAGCAGTTCTTC. It translates to CASSYSAGQIHNEQFF.

Comments on this clonotype: The junction departs from the called germline gene at one end, perhaps through a read error. V usage is TRBV29-1 and J usage is TRBJ2-7; 8 bases are a match to TRBD1. Germline CDR1 is SQVTM and CDR2 is ANQGSEA. The CDR3 runs to 16 residues. For the CDR3, the DNA is TGCGGCGTCGAAGGGGTCGGGACAGGCAAAACCTACGAGCAGTACTTC. Translating gives CGVEGVGTGKTYEQYF.

This clonotype turned up a few times. The rearrangement uses TRBV28 and TRBJ2-7; no clear D gene. Looked up from germline, CDR1 is MDHEN and CDR2 is SYDVKM. Deletions cut 2 bases from V and 2 bases from J, with 13 bases between. The CDR3 sequence is 15 residues long. DNA of the CDR3: TGTGCCAGCAGTTTAGGTCAGGCTCCGACCTACGAGCAGTACTTC. Translation: CASSLGQAPTYEQYF.

The table lists this clonotype with a count of one. The chain links TRBV12-3 or TRBV12-4 to TRBJ2-2; unclear D gene. This CDR3 has 14 residues. Trimming left V 3 bases short and J 8 bases short, with 13 bases between. This chain's CDR3 is CASSFLAGEGELFF. As DNA, the CDR3 is TGTGCCAGCAGTTTCCTGGCAGGAGAAGGGGAGCTGTTTTTT.

The chain employs TRBV28 and TRBJ2-1; 10 nucleotides agree with TRBD2. The V segment lost 4 bases and the J segment 10 bases; nucleotides outside the gene matches: 10. Per germline, CDR1 MDHEN and CDR2 SYDVKM. The CDR3 is 15 residues long. DNA of the CDR3: TGTGCCAGCAGTTCGCTAGCGGGGGAGCTCGGGGAGCAGTTCTTC. Amino acid sequence: CASSSLAGELGEQFF. The complete variable domain, with remaining parts taken from reference TRBV28 and TRBJ2-1, reads DVKVTQSSRYLVKRTGEKVFLECVQDMDHENMFWYRQDPGLGLRLIYFSYDVKMKEKGDIPEGYSVSREKKERFSLILESASTNQTSMYLCASSSLAGELGEQFFGPGTRLTVL.

The chain has TRBV7-2 and TRBJ2-1, with D possibly being TRBD1 (5 bases). Germline CDR1 is SGHTA and CDR2 is FQGNSA. The CDR3 is 16 amino acids. Trimming removed 1 base from V and 3 bases from J, with 13 bases in between. The CDR3 region has the DNA TGTGCCAGCAGCTTAGTTTTTGGCGGACACTACAATGAGCAGTTCTTC. It yields the protein CASSLVFGGHYNEQFF.

J is TRBJ2-3 and V is TRBV9; D gene unclear. Germline lookup yields CDR1 SGDLS and CDR2 YYNGEE. CDR3 length equals 17 residues. Trimming cost V 0 bases and J 5 bases, with 19 bases left between them. The CDR3 sequence: CASSVEYYRAPGDTQYF. Written as DNA, the CDR3 is TGTGCCAGCAGCGTAGAATATTACCGGGCCCCCGGAGATACGCAGTATTTT.

V gene TRBV7-2 combines with J gene TRBJ2-5; D is unresolved. V lost 2 bases to trimming and J lost 5 bases, with 12 bases between them. Germline V gene lookup returns CDR1 SGHTA and CDR2 FQGNSA. This CDR3 spans 14 amino acids. The CDR3 sequence is CASSLTPTVETQYF. The CDR3, as DNA: TGTGCCAGCAGCTTAACGCCTACGGTGGAGACCCAGTACTTC.

In its sample, this clonotype was seen a few times. V is TRBV4-3 and J is TRBJ1-2; 9 bases align to TRBD1. The CDR3 covers 17 residues. The ends lost 1 base at V and 5 bases at J; junction bases unmatched: 11. The germline V gene has CDR1 LGHNA and CDR2 YSLEER. The CDR3 DNA is TGCGCCAGCAGCCAAGCCCTAGGGACAGGGAACAAGTATGGCTACACCTTC. Amino acid sequence: CASSQALGTGNKYGYTF.

V gene TRBV10-3 combines with J gene TRBJ2-7, with TRBD1 matching 7 bases. The J call could be wrong; TRBJ2-5 is a better fit for the DNA end. CDR3 length equals 13 residues. Germline V gene data show CDR1 as ENHRY and CDR2 as SYGVKD. CDR3 in DNA: TGTGCCATCAGTGCAGGACAGGAAGAGACCCAGTACTTC. Residues: CAISAGQEETQYF.

The V gene is TRBV5-1, the J gene TRBJ2-5; 13 bases are a match to TRBD2. CDR1 SGHRS and CDR2 YFSETQ come from the germline V gene. The V gene end was trimmed by 5 bases and the J gene end by 3 bases; junction bases not matched to a gene: 1. The CDR3 spans 14 residues. The CDR3 protein is CASRGTSGEETQYF. For the CDR3, the DNA is TGCGCCAGCAGGGGGACTAGCGGGGAAGAGACCCAGTACTTC.

V is TRBV15 and J is TRBJ1-2, with D possibly matching TRBD1 (6 bases). The V end was cut by 3 bases, the J end by 4 bases, with 15 bases between. The CDR3 runs to 15 residues. Looked up from germline, CDR1 is LNHNV and CDR2 is YYDKDF (reference sequence). The CDR3 protein is CATSRYRQESYGYTF. The DNA of the CDR3 is TGTGCCACCAGCAGGTACCGACAGGAGTCCTATGGCTACACCTTC.

This chain joins TRBV7-2 and TRBJ2-1; 8 bases fit TRBD2. Trimming at V came to 7 bases and at J to 7 bases, leaving 9 bases not matched to a gene. This CDR3 spans 14 amino acids. Germline V gene sequence: CDR1 SGHTA, CDR2 FQGNSA. The CDR3 sequence is CASIRRAGENEQFF. DNA of the CDR3: TGTGCCAGCATCCGACGAGCGGGGGAAAATGAGCAGTTCTTC.